This TCR beta chain was captured by sequencing in a study of cytomegalovirus exposure and HLA in healthy donors. Overall study context: Clustering assigned 70% to 90% of the roughly 380 genotyped donors to the Caucasian-associated ancestry cluster.

Researchers ran the PCR with 60 Vbeta and 13 Jbeta primers. Repertoires were generated with immunoSEQ multiplex PCR, while TCRdb's copy carries only in-frame clones and drops some. The table has about 130,000 clones, 76% seen once. Per germline, CDR1 SGHRS and CDR2 YFSETQ. V dropped 4 bases and J dropped 7 bases, with 12 bases sitting between them. CDR3 length: 13 amino acids. General study findings and limits: Several of the most significant clusters appeared, in a later analysis, to be linked to common viral pathogens.

In the case of this clone: What it recognizes is unknown.

Sequencing was performed on PBMCs. The sequence came from a man aged 45-60 years in good health and CMV-seronegative. The J gene is TRBJ2-1, the V gene TRBV5-1, with D possibly matching TRBD2 (6 bases). For the CDR3, the DNA is TGCGCCAGCAGCGAGGAGGGCTTGAATGAGCAGTTCTTC. This encodes CASSEEGLNEQFF.